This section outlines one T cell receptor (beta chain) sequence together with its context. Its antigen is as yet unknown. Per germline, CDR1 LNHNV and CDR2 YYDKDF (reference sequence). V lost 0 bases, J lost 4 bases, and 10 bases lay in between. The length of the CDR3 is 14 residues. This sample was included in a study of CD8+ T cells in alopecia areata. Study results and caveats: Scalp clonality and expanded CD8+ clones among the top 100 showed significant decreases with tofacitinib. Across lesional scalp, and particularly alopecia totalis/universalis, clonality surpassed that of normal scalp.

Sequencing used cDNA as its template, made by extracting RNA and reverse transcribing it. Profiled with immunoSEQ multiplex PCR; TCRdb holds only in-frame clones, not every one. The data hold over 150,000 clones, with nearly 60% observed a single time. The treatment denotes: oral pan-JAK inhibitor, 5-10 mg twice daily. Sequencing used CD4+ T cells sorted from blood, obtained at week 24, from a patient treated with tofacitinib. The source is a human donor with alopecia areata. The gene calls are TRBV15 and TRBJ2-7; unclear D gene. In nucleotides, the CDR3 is TGTGCCACCAGCAGAGACAAAAGAACATACGAGCAGTACTTC. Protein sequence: CATSRDKRTYEQYF.